Included here is one TCR beta chain sequence, with context. No antigen is known for it. The sample originates from a study of blood T cells in healthy people across ages. Study-wide points: Strong correlation existed between TCR beta diversity and naive T cell percentage. Unsorted PBMCs blocked a conclusive comparison of naive and antigen-experienced cells. Long-lived donors had more naive CD4+ cells and higher diversity than aged donors.

Germline V lookup: CDR1 DFQATT, CDR2 SNEGSKA (reference sequence). The length of the CDR3 is 14 residues. V was trimmed by 6 bases and J by 0 bases, leaving 15 bases between them. The total RNA that was extracted per sample amounted to at least 5.5 micrograms. The second PCR ran 7 to 11 cycles with a sample-barcoded 5' primer and J-beta primers. From the 5' RACE reads, TCRdb called clonotypes with MiXCR, one entry per CDR3 protein. The sample shows roughly 830,000 distinct CDR3 sequences, 60% to 80% of them seen only once. The sequencing input was blood. The receptor was derived from a man between 25 and 39 years old in good health. The V call is TRBV20-1, the J call TRBJ2-7; a weak D match, TRBD2 (5 bases). The CDR3 nucleotides are TGCAGTGCCCTGGGAGACTCCCGCTCCTACGAGCAGTACTTC. Translating it yields CSALGDSRSYEQYF.